This entry features one TCR beta chain sequence. The junction had 14 bases not matched to a gene; V was cut back by 5 bases and J by 7 bases. The V gene's germline CDR1 is GTSNPN and CDR2 SVGIG (reference sequence). The CDR3 sequence is 16 residues long. The TCR beta repertoire was assessed by survey-level immunoSEQ sequencing. The data were produced by immunoSEQ multiplex PCR, yet TCRdb's version contains in-frame clones alone and is incomplete. The top ten hold about 10% of the sample, which has some 48,000 clones, approximately 93% seen once. The clonotype originates from a man aged 40-49 years with rheumatoid arthritis. The sequencing sample was made of PBMCs. The rearrangement links TRBV30 to TRBJ2-2, with TRBD2 matching 9 bases. CDR3 DNA sequence: TGTGCCTGGGGCTCGGGGGCGGGAGGGCCGTACGGGGAGCTGTTTTTT. Protein product: CAWGSGAGGPYGELFF.